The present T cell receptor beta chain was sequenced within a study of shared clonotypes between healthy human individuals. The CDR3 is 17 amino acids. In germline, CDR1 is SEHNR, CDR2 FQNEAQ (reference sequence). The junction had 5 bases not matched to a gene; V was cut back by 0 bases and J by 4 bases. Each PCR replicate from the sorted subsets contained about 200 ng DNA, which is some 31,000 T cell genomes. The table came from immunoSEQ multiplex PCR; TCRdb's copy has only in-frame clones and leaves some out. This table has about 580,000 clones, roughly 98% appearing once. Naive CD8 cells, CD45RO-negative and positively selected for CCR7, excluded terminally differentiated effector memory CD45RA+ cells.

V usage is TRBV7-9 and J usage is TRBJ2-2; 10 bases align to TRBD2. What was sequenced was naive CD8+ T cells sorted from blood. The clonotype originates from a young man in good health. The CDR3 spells CASSLAPSGGSTGELFF. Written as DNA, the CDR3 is TGTGCCAGCAGCTTAGCTCCTAGCGGGGGCTCCACCGGGGAGCTGTTTTTT. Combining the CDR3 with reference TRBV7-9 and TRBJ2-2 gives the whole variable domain DTGVSQNPRHKITKRGQNVTFRCDPISEHNRLYWYRQTLGQGPEFLTYFQNEAQLEKSRLLSDRFSAERPKGSFSTLEIQRTEQGDSAMYLCASSLAPSGGSTGELFFGEGSRLTVL.